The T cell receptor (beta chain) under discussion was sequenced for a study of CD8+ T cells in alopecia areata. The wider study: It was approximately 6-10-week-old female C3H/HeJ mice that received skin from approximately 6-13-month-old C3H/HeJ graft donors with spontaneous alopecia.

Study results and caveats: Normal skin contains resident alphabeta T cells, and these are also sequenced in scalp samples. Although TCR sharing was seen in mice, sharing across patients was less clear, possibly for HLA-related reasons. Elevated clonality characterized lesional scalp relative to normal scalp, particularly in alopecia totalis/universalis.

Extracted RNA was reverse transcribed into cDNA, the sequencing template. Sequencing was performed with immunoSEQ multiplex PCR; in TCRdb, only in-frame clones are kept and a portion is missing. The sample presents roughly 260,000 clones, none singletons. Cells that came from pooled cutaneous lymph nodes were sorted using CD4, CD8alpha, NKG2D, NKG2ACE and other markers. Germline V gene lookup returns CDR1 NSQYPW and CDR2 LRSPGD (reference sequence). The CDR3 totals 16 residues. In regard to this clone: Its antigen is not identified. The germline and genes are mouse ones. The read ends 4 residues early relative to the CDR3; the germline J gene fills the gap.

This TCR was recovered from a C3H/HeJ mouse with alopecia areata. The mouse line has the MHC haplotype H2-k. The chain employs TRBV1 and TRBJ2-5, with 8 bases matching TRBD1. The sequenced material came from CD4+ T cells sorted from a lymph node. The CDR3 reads CTCSADPQGARDTQYF. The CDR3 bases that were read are TGCACCTGCAGTGCAGATCCTCAGGGGGCGCGGGAC.